This T cell receptor beta chain appears in the sequencing data of a study of cytomegalovirus exposure and HLA in healthy donors (dated by TCRdb to 2015 to 2018). In terms of the full investigation: An earlier analysis of roughly 630 of the donors reported approximately 270 Gb of sequence data and 120 million or so unique TCR beta sequences from roughly 200 million T cells. Donor age, sex, ethnicity and CMV serostatus were compiled together with the repertoire data. The later analysis used no new phenotypic data to find candidate immune exposures, relying instead on TCR beta sequences and their occurrence across donors. HLA typing covered class I and class II loci at four-digit resolution. An earlier analysis of about 620 of the donors applied high-throughput TCR beta sequencing to assess whether each TCR beta V gene segment acted as functional or pseudogenic. The study aimed to test whether cataloging public T cell receptors could reveal signatures of past pathogen exposure. Roughly 5 DR-DQ haplotypes were handled as single units for association and clustering because linkage in the cohort was strong. A later analysis re-analyzed previously published TCR beta repertoires from roughly 600 donors and added high-resolution HLA genotyping to study TCR occurrence patterns. All discovery cohort repertoires had been generated on a single sequencing platform. To predict cytomegalovirus infection status, the study combined high-throughput TCR immunosequencing, statistical association of individual TCRs with disease status, and machine learning. Across about 370 genotyped donors of the cohort, an average of 235,054 unique TCR beta nucleotide sequences per donor were sequenced, and roughly a sixth of those sequences were non-productive. Roughly 310 gigabases of sequencing data and tens of millions of unique TCR sequences were included in an early release covering under 650 HLA-typed donors. A later genetic analysis used genome-wide SNP genotypes for about 55% of the 666 donors, treating that subset as a discovery cohort. Of the roughly 410 genotyped donors, 65% to 90% were placed in the genetic ancestry cluster associated with self-reported Caucasian donors. The number of donors typed differed by locus, with roughly 620-640 for A, B, C, DRB1 and DQB1, roughly 520 for DQA1, 606 for DPA1, and roughly 450 for DPB1. The study used immunosequencing to profile the T cell repertoires of 666 subjects and linked those repertoires to cytomegalovirus serostatus. Along with the approximately 600-subject first cohort, a separate validation cohort of over a hundred different subjects was used.

In total, approximately 690 healthy bone marrow donors made up the cohort. Cohort members were all nominally healthy when sampled, although unrecorded immune exposures were likely present. The donor tested CMV seropositive, placing the donor among the 250 to 350 seropositive members of the cohort. Every donor gave a peripheral blood sample, and the peripheral blood mononuclear cells from that sample were used for TCR beta sequencing. The Qiagen DNeasy Blood Extraction Kit was used to extract genomic DNA from the blood cell samples. The library came from the immunoSEQ multiplex PCR assay. For the multiplex PCR, a mixture combining 60 forward primers for TCR Vbeta segments and 13 reverse primers for TCR Jbeta segments was used. The CDR3 region of rearranged TCR beta genes was amplified from genomic DNA with a multiplex PCR assay. The Illumina HiSeq System was used to sequence the amplified TCR beta libraries as 87-base-pair reads. As for how the authors treated the data: Across the 700 or so repertoires, a later analysis counted approximately 83 million unique TCR beta chains, 9 million to 14 million of which were shared by at least two donors. Raw reads were error-corrected and collapsed into unique sequences with a nearest-neighbor algorithm that merged closely related sequences to remove PCR and sequencing errors. Alignment of CDR3 sequences to IMGT reference sequences was used to assign V, D and J gene segments. For a sequence to be retained, at least a six-nucleotide match to both a V gene segment and a J gene segment was required. Rearrangements were called productive when the CDR3 lacked stop codons and stayed in frame with V and J; all others were non-productive. Following IMGT convention, CDR3 was defined as the stretch from the second conserved V-encoded cysteine to the conserved J-encoded phenylalanine. In an earlier analysis of around 540 of the donors, sequences lacking an unambiguous match to a single V gene segment were excluded. In an earlier analysis of 450 to 700 of the donors, V segments were called functional above 56.7% productive rearrangements and were called segregating when the between-donor standard deviation exceeded 5%. A statistical classification framework was built for diagnosing cytomegalovirus status from the catalog of TCR beta chain sequences. A later analysis assigned V and J genes by comparing TCR nucleotide sequences with IMGT/GENE-DB human TR gene sequences. The TCRdist pipeline was used in a later analysis to assign CDR3 sequences and most-parsimonious VDJ recombination scenarios. In a later analysis, each TCR beta chain was defined by its CDR3 amino acid sequence together with its V-gene family, and reads lacking a unique V-gene family were excluded. As a way to deal with suspected cross-contamination and a sequencing artifact, a later analysis dropped hundreds of nucleotide sequences that were highly shared and had low generation probability. In a later analysis, a clonal expansion index was calculated for each public chain from normalized within-repertoire ranks of inferred template counts. A later analysis computed generation probabilities with a VDJ recombination model fitted to out-of-frame rearrangements, and checked the results against IGoR. In a later analysis, TCR-TCR, TCR-HLA and TCR-CMV co-occurrence was scored with hypergeometric tests, and a repertoire-size bias correction was applied to TCR pairs. False discovery rates were estimated in a later analysis by permuting HLA or CMV assignments 20 times. In a later analysis, co-occurring TCRs were grouped using DBSCAN, with TCRdist sequence similarity added in when clustering inside HLA-allele-positive subsets. Co-occurrence clustering excluded repertoires with fewer than 30,000 or more than 120,000 public chains, plus five with anomalous nucleotide sharing. TCRdb stores this immuneACCESS table with in-frame sequences only. Part of the clones is absent; in the studies checked, under half of the shortfall reflects unresolved V genes, and no reason is known for the rest. V and J calls plus clone size are reproduced from that table; the DNA served to infer D and trimming. Recorded for this sample are around 160,000 clones; about 77% of them occurred a single time. Together, the top ten hold roughly 7% of the sample.

The table lists this clone with a count of one. Its antigen remains undetermined. Qualities for individual bases were not recorded, and no much larger clone is one base off. Study-wide conclusions, independent of this receptor: According to a later analysis, TCR association rates differed among HLA loci, with DRB1 alleles showing the most associated TCRs and HLA-C alleles showing the fewest. It was suggested by the authors that the approach could potentially be generalized to other disease states and immunological phenotypes. CMV serostatus was the only immune exposure information available for the cohort. Assigning TCR associations to individual alleles was difficult when HLA alleles, especially DR and DQ, strongly co-occurred. The earlier analysis of a few hundred of the donors excluded approximately 15 rarely observed V segments, including chromosome 9 orphons, because counts were too low. An earlier analysis of approximately 540 of the donors showed that most TCR beta V segments appeared in productive rearrangements either about 90% or about 30% of the time, which broadly matched IMGT annotations. In this cohort, only TCR beta chains were sequenced, and detectable features were limited by the absence of alpha or paired-chain data. A further reported finding was that TCR beta sequences accurately predicted the HLA-A and HLA-B alleles for most subjects in the first cohort. The classifier was reported to diagnose cytomegalovirus status with high specificity and sensitivity in both the original cohort and the validation cohort. A later analysis reported that several top co-occurrence clusters appeared linked to parvovirus B19, influenza, CMV and Epstein-Barr virus. A later analysis found that HLA-associated TCR beta chains were more clonally expanded and had lower generation probabilities than equally common non-associated chains. The study listed approximately 150 TCR beta chains as associated with cytomegalovirus. According to a later analysis, most CMV-associated TCR beta chains appeared to be HLA-restricted, and the HLA associations seemed to be driven largely by CMV exposure. A cluster of highly shared sequence variants was judged likely to represent a technical artifact of the sequencing pipeline. At a false discovery rate of 0.05, a later analysis linked under 20,000 TCR beta sequences to specific HLA alleles. Some IMGT-functional V segments, including TRBV6-2 and TRBV6-3, could not be told apart with the 87-base-pair reads, so those segments were excluded. Most TCR sequences were observed very rarely across donors, whereas some public TCRs were present in many individuals. A later genetic analysis associated a missense DCLRE1C variant with V-gene and J-gene trimming of TCR beta chains, and an independent cohort replicated the association. Roughly uniform sequencing depth across donors was assumed in presence/absence analyses, although this assumption may not hold. Compared with the roughly 700-donor mean, donors in an Asian-associated ancestry cluster had fewer N-insertions in productive TCRs, according to a later genetic analysis. In vitro tests confirmed that three of the cytomegalovirus-associated TCR beta chains recognize cytomegalovirus antigens. Because HLA typing was unavailable for some donors at each locus, only the typed subset was used in association tests. Correlated functional status among segregating V segments might be attributable to linkage disequilibrium, but an unknown experimental factor could not be ruled out.

Germline trimming: 5 bases from V, 3 bases from J; junction bases outside gene matches: 13. Taken from cysteine to phenylalanine, the CDR3 has 17 residues. Only CDR3 DNA remains: 51 bases, in frame from the first base. Sequences MGHRA (CDR1) and YSYEKL (CDR2) are obtained from the germline V gene. Sequenced material: PBMCs. The sequence came from a male donor in good health and CMV-seropositive. In this chain, TRBV4-1 is recombined with TRBJ2-3; 8 bases in between match TRBD1. The sequence in DNA is TGCGCCAGCAGCGCAGCAACCAACAGGGGGAAAACAGATACGCAGTATTTT. Translated, it reads CASSAATNRGKTDTQYF.